Given below is one T cell receptor (beta chain) in context. Its target is not known. PCR employed 60 Vbeta and 13 Jbeta primers. TCRdb's table, derived via immunoSEQ multiplex PCR, lists solely in-frame clones and lacks some. Here the sample spans some 180,000 clones, 70% to 80% being singletons. The source of the sample is a study of cytomegalovirus exposure and HLA in healthy donors. Whole-study results and caveats: Further analysis was carried out later, and it showed several of the most significant clusters appearing linked to common viral pathogens. V- and J-gene trimming in TCR beta was tied to a missense DCLRE1C variant by an analysis performed later. By a later analysis, the bulk of CMV-associated TCR beta chains appeared HLA-restricted. Per a prior analysis, the majority of TCR beta V segments were productive roughly 90% or roughly 30% of the time.

With 0 bases removed from V and 7 bases from J, the gap between germline ends came to 13 bases. This CDR3 has 14 amino acids. CDR1 and CDR2 from the germline V gene are GTSNPN and SVGIG (reference sequence). The specimen was PBMCs. V and J are TRBV30 and TRBJ1-5, with D tentatively TRBD1 (5 bases). The clonotype was recovered from a male donor in good health and CMV-seronegative. CDR3 amino acids: CAWSVHQGSQPQHF. The CDR3 DNA is TGTGCCTGGAGTGTACATCAGGGAAGCCAGCCCCAGCATTTT.